One and the same sample provided the 8 T cell receptor beta chains below, sequenced in a study of PD-1 blockade in classical Hodgkin lymphoma. Brentuximab vedotin exposure varied among the patients, all of whom had relapsed after autologous stem cell transplantation. Only in-frame clones appear in the TCRdb table, and some are missing; sequencing was by immunoSEQ multiplex PCR. The table includes approximately 150,000 clones, 78% detected once. Here the sequenced sample was peripheral blood mononuclear cells (PBMCs), taken before the second cycle of nivolumab. The source is a human donor with classical Hodgkin lymphoma.

This clone was recorded only once. The chain is built from TRBV19 and TRBJ1-2; D perhaps matches TRBD1 (6 bases). CDR1 and CDR2 from the germline V gene are LNHDA and SQIVND (reference sequence). V was trimmed by 3 bases and J by 3 bases, leaving 14 bases between them. The CDR3 contains 15 residues. This CDR3 is CASSIQGRMYYGYTF. CDR3 nucleotides: TGTGCCAGTAGTATCCAGGGGCGGATGTACTATGGCTACACCTTC. Full variable domain (missing parts from reference TRBV19 and TRBJ1-2): DGGITQSPKYLFRKEGQNVTLSCEQNLNHDAMYWYRQDPGQGLRLIYYSQIVNDFQKGDIAEGYSVSREKKESFPLTVTSAQKNPTAFYLCASSIQGRMYYGYTFGSGTRLTVV.

J is TRBJ2-3 and V is TRBV30; the match to TRBD2 covers 12 bases. The CDR3 runs to 15 residues. V was pared by 0 bases and J by 6 bases, with 4 bases of the junction left unmatched. Germline CDR1 and CDR2: GTSNPN and SVGIG (reference sequence). CDR3 loop: CAWSVTSGRVDTQYF. DNA for the CDR3: TGTGCCTGGAGTGTGACTAGCGGGAGAGTGGATACGCAGTATTTT. Full variable domain (outside the CDR3, taken from reference TRBV30 and TRBJ2-3): SQTIHQWPATLVQPVGSPLSLECTVEGTSNPNLYWYRQAAGRGLQLLFYSVGIGQISSEVPQNLSASRPQDRQFILSSKKLLLSDSGFYLCAWSVTSGRVDTQYFGPGTRLTVL.

V is TRBV7-9 and J is TRBJ1-3, with 8 bases matching TRBD1. In germline, CDR1 is SEHNR, CDR2 FQNEAQ (reference sequence). Unmatched junction bases numbered 11, after V lost 6 bases and J lost 4 bases. This CDR3 spans 16 amino acids. The CDR3 reads CASSFKLRDRGNTIYF. Written as DNA, the CDR3 is TGTGCCAGCAGTTTTAAACTCCGGGACAGGGGAAACACCATATATTTT.

The chain recombines TRBV7-9 with TRBJ1-4, with a possible D match to TRBD1 (6 bases). The CDR3 has 18 residues. V shed 0 bases and J shed 11 bases, with 25 bases lying between them. Per germline, CDR1 SEHNR and CDR2 FQNEAQ (reference sequence). The CDR3: CASSLAFGAGVEPLKLFF. CDR3 DNA sequence: TGTGCCAGCAGCTTAGCGTTTGGGGCAGGGGTCGAACCTTTGAAACTGTTTTTT. Based on the CDR3 plus reference TRBV7-9 and TRBJ1-4, the full variable domain is DTGVSQNPRHKITKRGQNVTFRCDPISEHNRLYWYRQTLGQGPEFLTYFQNEAQLEKSRLLSDRFSAERPKGSFSTLEIQRTEQGDSAMYLCASSLAFGAGVEPLKLFFGSGTQLSVL.

This sequence joins TRBV6-1 and TRBJ2-1; D possibly corresponds to TRBD2 (5 bases). V lost 2 bases to trimming and J lost 5 bases, with 13 bases between them. CDR1 is MNHNS, CDR2 SASEGT, per germline. The CDR3 sequence is 15 residues long. The CDR3 nucleotides are TGTGCCAGCAGTGAATATCGAGGGCCCAACAATGAGCAGTTCTTC. Residues: CASSEYRGPNNEQFF.

In this sample, this clone turned up once. The chain uses TRBV10-3 and TRBJ1-1; the D gene is possibly TRBD1 (5 bases). Trimming left V 5 bases short and J 8 bases short, with 12 bases between. CDR3 length equals 12 residues. Germline CDR1 reads ENHRY; CDR2 reads SYGVKD. The CDR3 DNA is TGTGCCATCAGTTCCGACAGCCTAGAAGCTTTCTTT. Amino acids: CAISSDSLEAFF.

The chain combines TRBV19 with TRBJ2-3, with 13 bases fitting TRBD2. The V gene end was trimmed by 5 bases and the J gene end by 6 bases; junction bases not matched to a gene: 8. The length of the CDR3 is 16 residues. Germline CDR1 reads LNHDA; CDR2 reads SQIVND (reference sequence). The CDR3 nucleotides are TGTGCCAGTAGTCCGCTGACTAGCGGGGGGTATGATACGCAGTATTTT. It translates to CASSPLTSGGYDTQYF.

This clone was observed a handful of times. CDR3 sequence (DNA): TGTGCCAGCAGTGAAGTGGGCAGGGGTTCCTACAATGAGCAGTTCTTC. Its translation: CASSEVGRGSYNEQFF. The V call is TRBV2, the J call TRBJ2-1, with a tentative D call TRBD1 (6 bases). Germline V gene sequence: CDR1 SNHLY, CDR2 FYNNEI. V was cut by 1 base and J by 1 base, with 11 bases left in between. The CDR3 runs to 16 residues.